This note documents a single TCR beta chain sequence. The CDR3 covers 13 residues. V was shortened by 8 bases and J by 7 bases, with 14 bases between the two germline ends. The data originate from a study of blood T cell repertoires in COVID-19. Looking at the study overall: From the United States, Italy and Spain came samples of acute and convalescent COVID-19.

Profiling relied on immunoSEQ multiplex PCR, and the TCRdb table lists in-frame clones only, not all of them. Of about 130,000 clones listed, about 85% are singletons. This rearrangement joins TRBV12-3 or TRBV12-4 to TRBJ1-4; D may be TRBD1 (6 bases). Sequenced: peripheral blood. The clonotype comes from a human donor in a cohort sampled during active COVID-19. The CDR3 reads CASARGSAEKLFF. As DNA, the CDR3 is TGTGCCAGCGCTAGGGGGTCTGCTGAAAAACTGTTTTTT.